This entry lists 2 T cell receptor beta chains sequenced from one sample in a study of cytomegalovirus exposure and HLA in healthy donors. PCR amplification relied on 60 Vbeta primers (plus 13 Jbeta primers). Produced via immunoSEQ multiplex PCR; TCRdb's table is partial and in-frame only. The sample consists of about 190,000 clones, approximately 81% of them appearing once. Sequenced input: PBMCs. The receptor set was obtained from a woman aged 25 to 39 in good health and CMV-seronegative.

This rearrangement joins TRBV10-1 to TRBJ2-1; 10 nucleotides align to TRBD2. CDR1 is WNHNN and CDR2 is SYGVQD in the germline V gene (reference sequence). The CDR3 contains 15 residues. V lost 3 bases to trimming and J lost 9 bases; unmatched junction nucleotides: 8. DNA for the CDR3: TGCGCCAGCAGTGAAGACCTAGCGGGGGACGGTGAGCAGTTCTTC. This sequence encodes CASSEDLAGDGEQFF.

The V gene is TRBV29-1, the J gene TRBJ1-2; 10 nucleotides match TRBD1. The trim removed 5 bases at V and 8 bases at J, leaving 8 bases unmatched. CDR3 size: 13 residues. CDR1 and CDR2 (germline): SQVTM, ANQGSEA. The CDR3 sequence is CSVPGQGTIGYTF. For the CDR3, the DNA is TGCAGCGTTCCGGGACAGGGGACTATCGGCTACACCTTC.